This TCR beta chain appears in the sequencing data of a study of shared T cell receptors in the human thymus (dated by TCRdb to the early 2020s). Broadly, across the study: The study investigated the way shared, self-reactive T-cell receptor alpha chains are produced in the human thymus.

Note on this clone: The antigen this receptor binds is unknown. No base quality values were provided; no much bigger clone lies one nucleotide off.

Library construction relied on the immunoSEQ multiplex PCR assay. As stored in TCRdb, this immuneACCESS dataset retains in-frame rearrangements with V and J assigned. A fraction of the clones does not appear; measured against another copy, unresolved V genes explain less than half of the discrepancy, and the remainder lacks a known reason. A total of about 710,000 clones appear in this sample, roughly 86% of them only once. About 0.0094% of the sample lies in the top ten. The same specimen was also included in a second study, on human thymus T cells. Reported in the second study: Donors were immunologically healthy infants undergoing open corrective cardiac surgery for congenital heart defects in Finland. The thymus tissue came from surgical resects taken out during corrective cardiac surgery. Biased V and J gene segment usage appeared to be present in both thymic and peripheral blood repertoires. The related research found that thymic TCR repertoires overlapped highly between unrelated individuals. The study characterized TCR alpha and beta repertoires from seven to nine infant thymus samples and four related peripheral blood samples. The cohort included about 6 male and two female infants, with donor ages spanning 7 to 244 days. After being mechanically released from the tissue, thymocytes were kept at -70 degrees C in pellets of about 8.5-32 million cells. Genomic DNA was extracted from frozen cell pellets with a QIAsymphony instrument. The immunoSEQ multiplex PCR assay was used to amplify the TCRB and TCRAD loci from a standardized quantity of quality-controlled genomic DNA. The amplicons spanned the V(D)J region and were long enough to cover the CDR3 and allow V and J genes to be identified. Through the commercial immunoSEQ service, the amplicons were sequenced on an Illumina platform. Corrections for primer bias and sequencing errors followed previously described methods, while TCRAD and TCRB definitions were based on the IMGT database. Analysis of the repertoires was done with immunoSEQ Analyzer 3.0 and VDJTools and included basic statistics, V/J segment usage, diversity estimates, rarefaction and pairwise overlap. Chao1, ChaoE, Efron-Thisted, Shannon and inverse Simpson indices were used to estimate diversity, which was also estimated on datasets down-sampled to the smallest sample. Repertoire overlap was determined by strict matching of CDR3 nucleotide sequence, V gene and J gene, and Jaccard-based multidimensional scaling clustering was applied. On average, around 810,000 unique TCRB clonotypes were obtained from thymus samples, compared with 65,000 to 90,000 from blood samples.

The TCR sequence derives from a boy in the first two years of life with a congenital heart defect. Donor details come from another sample of the same person, matched by shared clones. The sample consisted of thymocytes.

The CDR3 in this case is CSVGQEQGNYGYTF. The DNA is TGCAGCGTTGGACAAGAACAGGGGAACTATGGCTACACCTTC. The V and J genes are TRBV29-1 and TRBJ1-2, with 7 central nucleotides matching TRBD1. CDR1 is given as SQVTM and CDR2 as ANQGSEA, both from the germline V gene. The cysteine opens and the phenylalanine closes a CDR3 of 14 amino acids. The DNA shown is the 42-base CDR3, in frame from base 1. From V the trimming removes 4 bases and from J it removes 2 bases, while the gene matches leave 7 bases of the junction unaccounted for.